These 16 T cell receptor beta chains were all obtained from the same sample, sequenced in a study of early T cells in non-severe SARS-CoV-2 infection. TCRdb recomputed calls from the 5' RACE reads with MiXCR, one row per CDR3 protein. The sample includes 48,000 or so distinct CDR3 sequences, roughly 13% of them seen just once. Sequencing used whole blood. These receptors originate from an adult who was a healthcare worker with PCR-confirmed SARS-CoV-2 infection or an uninfected control (not recorded which).

V usage is TRBV7-9 and J usage is TRBJ2-1, with TRBD1 identical over 8 bases. The CDR3 sequence is 17 residues long. V trimming: 7 bases; J trimming: 2 bases; junction bases outside the gene matches: 13. The germline gives CDR1 SEHNR, CDR2 FQNEAQ (reference sequence). The CDR3 loop is CASKGQASPKAYNEQFF. The DNA of the CDR3 is TGTGCCAGCAAGGGACAGGCCTCCCCGAAAGCCTACAATGAGCAGTTCTTC.

V gene TRBV20-1 combines with J gene TRBJ2-7; 8 bases agree with TRBD2. V lost 7 bases, J lost 0 bases, and 8 bases stayed unmatched. Germline lookup yields CDR1 DFQATT and CDR2 SNEGSKA (reference sequence). The CDR3 extends over 14 amino acids. The CDR3 nucleotides read TGCAGTGTTTTTAGCGGGATCTCCTCCTACGAGCAGTACTTC. Protein: CSVFSGISSYEQYF.

The chain combines TRBV5-1 with TRBJ1-2; D remains unclear. This CDR3 contains 14 residues. CDR1 is SGHRS and CDR2 is YFSETQ in the germline V gene. Between the trimmed V and J ends, which lost 2 bases and 4 bases, there was a span of 12 bases. CDR3 in amino acids: CASSFEGKGYGYTF. The CDR3 DNA follows: TGCGCCAGCAGCTTTGAGGGCAAAGGCTATGGCTACACCTTC.

The chain couples TRBV5-1 to TRBJ2-7; D perhaps matches TRBD1 (7 bases). V was shortened by 9 bases and J by 6 bases, with 19 bases between the two germline ends. CDR1 is SGHRS and CDR2 is YFSETQ in the germline V gene. The CDR3 totals 13 residues. In nucleotides, the CDR3 is TGCGCCACCGCGGGACAGCTCTCTAGCGAGCAGTACTTC. Residues: CATAGQLSSEQYF.

This clonotype was observed many times. V is TRBV4-1 and J is TRBJ1-2, with D possibly matching TRBD1 (6 bases). The CDR3 spans 15 residues. Between the trimmed V and J ends, which lost 1 base and 3 bases, there was a span of 12 bases. Germline CDR1 is MGHRA and CDR2 is YSYEKL. In DNA, the CDR3 is TGCGCCAGCAGCCAAGCCGACACAGGGTACTATGGCTACACCTTC. Residues: CASSQADTGYYGYTF.

This clonotype came up many times. V usage is TRBV20-1 and J usage is TRBJ2-2; TRBD1 matches 8 bases. Unmatched junction bases numbered 0, after V lost 6 bases and J lost 3 bases. This CDR3 region has 12 residues. Germline V CDR1 and CDR2: DFQATT, SNEGSKA (reference sequence). CDR3 in amino acids: CSADRDTGELFF. The CDR3 nucleotides are TGCAGTGCGGACAGGGACACCGGGGAGCTGTTTTTT.

A few counts support this clonotype. The J gene is TRBJ1-6, the V gene TRBV5-1; D perhaps matches TRBD1 (5 bases). The CDR3 has 17 amino acids. V lost 3 bases and J lost 0, with 13 bases in between. Germline V lookup: CDR1 SGHRS, CDR2 YFSETQ. CDR3 amino acids: CASSSRQTDSYNSPLHF. The CDR3 DNA reads TGCGCCAGCAGCTCGAGACAGACGGACTCCTATAATTCACCCCTCCACTTT. Supplemented by reference TRBV5-1 and TRBJ1-6, the full variable domain reads KAGVTQTPRYLIKTRGQQVTLSCSPISGHRSVSWYQQTPGQGLQFLFEYFSETQRNKGNFPGRFSGRQFSNSRSEMNVSTLELGDSALYLCASSSRQTDSYNSPLHFGNGTRLTVT.

This chain links TRBV5-1 with TRBJ2-1; 12 bases match TRBD2. The length of the CDR3 is 15 residues. Trimming removed 0 bases from V and 7 bases from J; junction bases left unmatched: 2. Germline CDR1 and CDR2: SGHRS and YFSETQ. The CDR3 region has the DNA TGCGCCAGCAGCTTGGGACTAGCGGGAGAGAATGAGCAGTTCTTC. Its translation: CASSLGLAGENEQFF. Full variable domain (rest looked up from reference TRBV5-1 and TRBJ2-1): KAGVTQTPRYLIKTRGQQVTLSCSPISGHRSVSWYQQTPGQGLQFLFEYFSETQRNKGNFPGRFSGRQFSNSRSEMNVSTLELGDSALYLCASSLGLAGENEQFFGPGTRLTVL.

The rearrangement uses TRBV7-9 and TRBJ2-1; 7 positions agree with TRBD2. CDR3 length: 14 amino acids. V gave up 1 base and J gave up 7 bases; unmatched junction bases: 4. Germline assignment: CDR1 SEHNR and CDR2 FQNEAQ (reference sequence). In DNA, the CDR3 is TGTGCCAGCAGCTTAGGGCAGGGAGGGAATGAGCAGTTCTTC. This sequence encodes CASSLGQGGNEQFF.

In regard to this clonotype: One end of the junction is discordant with germline, which a read error may explain. The rearrangement uses TRBV28 and TRBJ2-4; TRBD1 matches 7 bases. The CDR3 is 16 amino acids. The germline V gene encodes CDR1 MDHEN and CDR2 SYDVKM. CDR3 protein: CAGSPRDSLAKNIQYF. The CDR3 DNA follows: TGTGCCGGCAGTCCCCGGGACAGTCTAGCCAAAAACATTCAGTACTTC.

The chain is built from TRBV5-1 and TRBJ2-2; 10 bases match TRBD1. Germline assignment: CDR1 SGHRS and CDR2 YFSETQ. Trimming at V came to 3 bases and at J to 6 bases, leaving 2 bases not matched to a gene. The CDR3 spans 14 residues. CDR3 residues: CASSSGTGAGELFF. The CDR3 bases are TGCGCCAGCAGCTCCGGGACAGGGGCCGGGGAGCTGTTTTTT.

The sample holds a few counts of this clonotype. The chain combines TRBV4-2 with TRBJ2-2; 8 bases agree with TRBD1. J was trimmed by 4 bases and V by 2 bases; bases with no gene match: 3. The germline CDR1 and CDR2 sequences are LGHNA and YNFKEQ. The CDR3 extends over 15 amino acids. The CDR3 region is CASSQQGAVTGELFF. CDR3 bases: TGTGCCAGCAGCCAACAGGGGGCAGTCACCGGGGAGCTGTTTTTT.

The rearrangement uses TRBV29-1 and TRBJ2-7; 7 bases line up with TRBD2. Germline lookup yields CDR1 SQVTM and CDR2 ANQGSEA. J was trimmed by 4 bases and V by 0 bases; bases with no gene match: 12. The CDR3 contains 16 residues. CDR3 residues: CSVEDREGRGDYEQYF. For the CDR3, the DNA is TGCAGCGTTGAAGATCGCGAGGGGAGGGGAGATTACGAGCAGTACTTC.

V and J are TRBV20-1 and TRBJ1-2, with a weak D call TRBD1 (6 bases). CDR1 is DFQATT, CDR2 SNEGSKA, per germline (reference sequence). This CDR3 contains 14 residues. Between the trimmed V and J ends, which lost 4 bases and 0 bases, there was a span of 12 bases. In DNA form, the CDR3 reads TGCAGTGCTACGGCGGGGGCAACTAACTATGGCTACACCTTC. Its translation is CSATAGATNYGYTF.

Note on this clonotype: Germline is not matched at one junction end, which may reflect a read error. The chain couples TRBV5-1 to TRBJ1-6; no clear D. CDR1 and CDR2 (germline): SGHRS, YFSETQ. The CDR3 totals 12 residues. The CDR3 loop is CASSLYNSSLHF. CDR3 coding DNA: TGCGCCAGCAGCCTATATAATTCATCCCTCCACTTT.

This clonotype turned up a few times. The chain links TRBV7-9 to TRBJ2-6; D is undetermined. Trimming pared 1 base from V and 3 bases from J, leaving 7 bases between. This CDR3 has 15 residues. Germline lookup yields CDR1 SEHNR and CDR2 FQNEAQ (reference sequence). The CDR3 DNA reads TGTGCCAGCAGCTTAGAAGTCTATGGGGCCAACGTCCTGACTTTC. This translates into CASSLEVYGANVLTF.